This T cell receptor beta chain was found in a study of identifying expanded T cells in peripheral blood. General study findings and limits: Over approximately two and four weeks, about 16 and 19 clones changed, versus around 1.2 between replicates. Across healthy donors, higher total template counts meant significantly greater roughly 2-week count variance.

The CDR3 is 13 residues long. V dropped 3 bases and J dropped 4 bases, with 9 bases sitting between them. Looked up from germline, CDR1 is MNHEY and CDR2 is SMNVEV (reference sequence). During the collection period, no donor immune events like infections were recorded. The data were produced by immunoSEQ multiplex PCR, yet TCRdb's version contains in-frame clones alone and is incomplete. The repertoire holds about 78,000 clones, with 84% as singletons. On this clone itself: Its target is not known.

This receptor was taken from a person aged 18 to 75 in good health. The sequenced sample was blood. This chain links TRBV27 with TRBJ1-2; the D is unclear. CDR3 sequence (DNA): TGTGCCAGCAGTTTTGGATCAGCCTATGGCTACACCTTC. Translation gives CASSFGSAYGYTF.